Sequencing of this T cell receptor beta chain was carried out in a study of shared clonotypes between healthy human individuals. For this clone: The target antigen is unknown.

Germline CDR1 and CDR2: PRHDT and FYEKMQ (reference sequence). Trimming removed 5 bases from V and 5 bases from J, with 16 bases in between. The CDR3 length is 14 residues. Each subset's genomic DNA was shared equally among a number of immunoSEQ plates. Produced via immunoSEQ multiplex PCR; TCRdb's table is partial and in-frame only. The sample shows some 700,000 clones, 90% of them seen only once. Study-level results: Generally, naive subsets (rather than memory subsets) showed larger estimated richness. Investigators expected sequencing depth to affect clonotype sharing among donors. Across a few donors, naive CD4 shared around 5%, naive CD8 more than 3%, memory CD4 2% to 2.5%, memory CD8 over 0.3%.

Sequenced input: memory CD8+ T cells from PBMCs. Subset specified: CD45RO+ cells pooled with CCR7-negative TemRA cells. This TCR derives from a man aged 18 to 30 in good health. Some clones in this sample may be carry-over from other donors' samples. The V and J genes are TRBV13 and TRBJ2-7; perhaps D is TRBD1 or TRBD2 (5 bases each). The CDR3 bases are TGTGCCAGCAGCCCCCAGCCGGGACGCCACGAGCAGTACTTC. Translated, it gives CASSPQPGRHEQYF.